Included here is one TCR beta chain sequence, with context. This clonotype was counted a few times. What antigen it recognizes has not been identified. It has no much larger one-base neighbor in the sample; base qualities were not kept. This record belongs to a study of vaccination and CD4 T cells after COVID-19 (dated by TCRdb to the early 2020s). Context from the whole study: SARS-CoV-2 positivity had been established in the convalescent patients by nasal swab PCR, and mild disease was recorded in several of these patients and severe disease in one. Control cultures received a CEFX viral epitope pool as the positive control, an HIV-1 Nef peptide pool as the negative control, or no peptide. The convalescent cohort comprised six males and four females, including two Hispanic individuals, seven Caucasians, two Asians and one multiracial person. Overlapping spike peptide pools from SARS-CoV-2 and from the common cold coronaviruses HCoV-NL63, HCoV-OC43 and HCoV-229E were used as culture stimuli. In under 13 COVID-19 convalescent patients and a few infection-naive healthy vaccine recipients, researchers compared the spike-specific CD4+ TCR repertoire from before mRNA vaccination with the repertoire from after. Participants received two doses of either the Pfizer-BioNTech BNT162b2 vaccine (n=8) or the Moderna mRNA-1273 vaccine (n=2). Post-COVID blood samples from convalescent patients were collected a median of around 100 days after diagnosis, with a range of roughly 30 to 170 days. Post-vaccine blood samples were obtained a median of approximately 74 days after the second vaccine dose, with a range of roughly 12 to 250 days. General conclusions and limits of the study: Of the vaccine-specific clones in convalescent patients, 304 of 307, or nearly all, reacted only to SARS-CoV-2 spike and did not cross-react with common cold coronaviruses. The median count of SARS-CoV-2-reactive clonotypes went up from approximately 20 after infection to a few dozen after vaccination, although the change was not significant. In convalescent patients, a median around 86% of post-vaccine SARS-CoV-2-reactive clones were detected only after vaccination, suggesting vaccine-specific priming. The study included relatively few convalescent patients and did not analyze early timepoints after natural infection.

What the treatment or condition label conveys for this sample: approximately 10-day PBMC culture with coronavirus spike peptide pools or control peptides (ViraFEST assay). The ViraFEST assay was used in the study, in which antigen-specific T cells were expanded with peptide pools and expanded clonotypes were subsequently identified by TCR sequencing. The convalescent patients' positive SARS-CoV-2 PCR tests fell between March and December 2020, which was before the Alpha, Beta and Delta variants emerged in the United States. Each well held 2 million to 2.5 million PBMCs cultured with 9 to 10 ug/ml peptide pools in IMDM containing roughly 5% human AB serum and 9.5 to 10 IU/ml IL-2. On days 3 and 7, half of the culture medium was replaced with fresh IL-2-containing medium. Once the cells had been in culture for roughly 10 days, the EasySep CD4+ T cell isolation kit was used to isolate CD4+ T cells by negative selection. Ficoll-Paque Plus gradient centrifugation was used to isolate PBMCs from whole blood, and the isolated PBMCs were then either used fresh or cryopreserved at -140C. Triplicate wells were generally used for each culture condition.

Library preparation was by PCR. DNA from cultured CD4+ T cells underwent TCR sequencing with the Oncomine TCR Beta short-read assay at the Johns Hopkins FTIC core. The QIAamp micro DNA kit was used to extract genomic DNA from the cultured CD4+ T cells. Oncomine TCR Beta libraries from cultured CD4+ T cells were pooled using unique dual indexes and sequenced on an Illumina iSeq 100. The paper's processing steps were these. Non-productive sequences were filtered out, and CDR3s that did not start with C, did not end with F or W, or were shorter than 7 amino acids were discarded. Antigen-specific clonotypes were identified using the MANAFEST web application through comparison of peptide-stimulated wells with reference and other culture wells. To be called positive, a clone needed an FDR below 0.05, an odds ratio above 5, and a productive frequency above 0.1% in at least two of three replicate wells. Cross-reactive clonotypes were defined as significantly expanded in both SARS-CoV-2 spike wells and at least one common cold coronavirus spike condition. Levenshtein distances (stringdist) and unrooted phylogenetic trees (ape) in R version 3.6.1 were used to assess CDR3 homology. TCRdb passed the public sequencing reads through fastp at Q25 and MiXCR, retaining productive beta sequences. All rows with the same CDR3 protein become a single entry with the most common DNA and genes. It is TCRdb's table, rather than the study itself, that gives the V and J calls and clone size. In all, the sample holds 9,100 or so distinct CDR3 sequences, and about 21% of those were seen once. About 20% of the sample is held by the ten biggest clonotypes.

V trim: 4 bases; J trim: 6 bases; unmatched bases: 4. The CDR3 has 14 amino acids, counting the end cysteine and phenylalanine. Only CDR3 DNA is held: 42 bases, read in frame from base 1. CDR1 ENHRY and CDR2 SYGVKD are derived from the germline V gene. The V and J segments used are TRBV10-3 and TRBJ2-2; TRBD2 fits 8 bases in the junction. Sequencing used cultured CD4+ T cells from blood. This clonotype was sampled from a human donor with COVID-19. The CDR3 protein sequence reads: CAISAGGSAGELFF. The sequenced DNA: TGTGCCATCAGTGCGGGGGGGAGTGCCGGGGAGCTGTTTTTT.